The clone carrying this T cell receptor beta chain was seen more than once but under ten times. Regions amplified from RNA transcripts were the TCR beta CDR3 regions. The HTBI set primed first-round TCR CDR3 RT-PCR. MiXCR, applied by TCRdb to the multiplex PCR reads, yields one record per CDR3 protein. The sample carries about 400,000 distinct CDR3 sequences, 14% to 15% recorded once. The data are from a study of T cells in Graves' hyperthyroidism and ophthalmopathy. The wider study: Upon initial diagnosis and before any treatment, peripheral blood was collected.

The J segment lost 6 bases and the V segment lost 2 bases, leaving 6 bases of the junction unmatched. The CDR3 is 15 amino acids. From germline, CDR1 is ENHRY and CDR2 SYGVKD. This chain joins TRBV10-3 and TRBJ1-2, with 10 bases fitting TRBD1. The sample was blood. The clonotype comes from a man younger than 35 with Graves' ophthalmopathy. The CDR3 nucleotides read TGTGCCATCAGTGAGGAGACAGGGGGCGCGAATGGCTACACCTTC. It specifies CAISEETGGANGYTF.